These 14 T cell receptor beta chains came from one sample sequenced in a study of blood T cell repertoires in COVID-19. The assay was immunoSEQ multiplex PCR, and TCRdb's table has in-frame clones only and misses some. This table holds some 150,000 clones, roughly 87% found once. The sequencing input was peripheral blood. The receptors shown here come from a human donor in a cohort sampled during active COVID-19.

This clone was recorded only once. The gene calls are TRBV2 and TRBJ2-1; no clear D. V lost 3 bases to trimming and J lost 2 bases, with 5 bases between them. Germline lookup yields CDR1 SNHLY and CDR2 FYNNEI. This CDR3 is 13 amino acids long. DNA of the CDR3: TGTGCCAGCAGTGAGGCCCCCTACAATGAGCAGTTCTTC. Translated: CASSEAPYNEQFF.

The rearrangement joins TRBV4-1 to TRBJ2-7; D is undetermined. CDR1 MGHRA and CDR2 YSYEKL come from the germline V gene. V dropped 4 bases and J dropped 4 bases, with 14 bases sitting between them. The CDR3 length is 14 residues. The CDR3 region has the DNA TGCGCCAGCAGCCTCACAGACGGTCTTTACGAGCAGTACTTC. Protein: CASSLTDGLYEQYF.

This sequence joins TRBV6-5 and TRBJ1-2; weak D call: TRBD1 (5 bases). V shed 6 bases and J shed 6 bases, with 20 bases lying between them. This CDR3 region has 15 residues. Germline lookup yields CDR1 MNHEY and CDR2 SVGAGI. The CDR3 region has the DNA TGTGCCAGCAGCCTATCCCGGGACTCCGGTGATGGCTACACCTTC. Translation gives CASSLSRDSGDGYTF.

The genes are TRBV19 and TRBJ2-5, with D uncertain. Germline assignment: CDR1 LNHDA and CDR2 SQIVND (reference sequence). The CDR3 contains 15 residues. V dropped 5 bases and J dropped 0 bases, with 13 bases sitting between them. CDR3 sequence (DNA): TGTGCCAGTAGTGCCCAGACTGGGTACCAAGAGACCCAGTACTTC. As protein: CASSAQTGYQETQYF.

The chain employs TRBV5-1 and TRBJ2-2, with D possibly matching TRBD2 (6 bases). Germline V gene data show CDR1 as SGHRS and CDR2 as YFSETQ. V lost 0 bases and J 4 bases, leaving 13 bases between the germline ends. The CDR3 sequence is 16 residues long. The CDR3 nucleotides read TGCGCCAGCAGCTTGGTTGGAGGGCTGAGCACCGGGGAGCTGTTTTTT. It encodes CASSLVGGLSTGELFF.

This chain uses TRBV27 with TRBJ2-7; D is possibly TRBD1 (6 bases). Trimming left V 9 bases short and J 3 bases short, with 9 bases between. The germline V gene encodes CDR1 MNHEY and CDR2 SMNVEV (reference sequence). CDR3 size: 11 residues. The CDR3 sequence: CASGTHYEQYF. The DNA for the CDR3 is TGTGCCAGTGGGACACACTACGAGCAGTACTTC.

The CDR3 spells CASSVAPGAGNTIYF. The CDR3 DNA reads as TGTGCCAGCAGTGTGGCTCCGGGGGCTGGAAACACCATATATTTT. The gene calls are TRBV6-4 and TRBJ1-3; D is possibly TRBD1 (5 bases). Trimming took 4 bases from V and 2 from J, leaving 12 bases between them. The CDR3 consists of 15 residues. The germline V gene encodes CDR1 MRHNA and CDR2 SNTAGT.

The chain couples TRBV29-1 to TRBJ2-5; 7 nucleotides agree with TRBD1. V was clipped by 5 bases and J by 5 bases; unmatched bases: 14. Germline V lookup: CDR1 SQVTM, CDR2 ANQGSEA. The CDR3 has 15 amino acids. CDR3 loop: CSVPGGPSMGETQYF. The DNA for the CDR3 is TGCAGCGTTCCAGGGGGACCGAGCATGGGGGAGACCCAGTACTTC.

The gene calls are TRBV7-8 and TRBJ2-1; 7 positions agree with TRBD2. Trimming took 8 bases from V and 4 from J; bases not matched to a gene: 14. The germline V gene encodes CDR1 SGHVS and CDR2 FQNEAQ. This CDR3 has 16 residues. Written as DNA, the CDR3 is TGTGCCAGCGGCCCTTCGGGAAAGCGGGGATACAATGAGCAGTTCTTC. Encoded protein: CASGPSGKRGYNEQFF.

The chain employs TRBV2 and TRBJ1-5; 7 positions match TRBD1. The CDR3 has 16 amino acids. Germline V gives CDR1 SNHLY, CDR2 FYNNEI. With 8 bases clipped from V and 1 base from J, the junction kept 11 bases outside the gene matches. The CDR3: CASLKRQGLSNQPQHF. CDR3 coding DNA: TGTGCCAGCCTAAAAAGACAGGGATTGAGCAATCAGCCCCAGCATTTT.

The J gene is TRBJ1-2, the V gene TRBV9, with D tentatively TRBD1 (5 bases). Trimming removed 2 bases from V and 4 bases from J, with 15 bases in between. Germline CDR1 is SGDLS and CDR2 is YYNGEE. The length of the CDR3 is 15 residues. The CDR3, as DNA: TGTGCCAGCAGCGTGGCACAGGTATCGGGCTATGGCTACACCTTC. Translated, it gives CASSVAQVSGYGYTF.

V gene TRBV5-1 combines with J gene TRBJ2-7; a possible D gene is TRBD2 (6 bases). The V end lost 4 bases, the J end lost 5 bases, and 10 bases lay between the germline ends. CDR1 and CDR2 (germline): SGHRS, YFSETQ. The CDR3 runs to 12 residues. For the CDR3, the DNA is TGCGCCAGCAGCCGGGGAGGCCACGAGCAGTACTTC. Protein: CASSRGGHEQYF.

The gene calls are TRBV6-6 and TRBJ2-7; a weak D match, TRBD2 (6 bases). CDR1 and CDR2 from the germline V gene are MNHNY and SVGAGI (reference sequence). The CDR3 is made up of 15 amino acids. Trimming cost V 2 bases and J 1 base, with 12 bases left between them. The CDR3 DNA sequence: TGTGCCAGCAGTTACCTGGGGGGAACTTCCTACGAGCAGTACTTC. The encoded protein is CASSYLGGTSYEQYF.

The chain has TRBV2 and TRBJ1-2, with D uncertain. V lost 3 bases and J lost 4, with 9 bases in between. The CDR3 length is 13 residues. Germline values: CDR1 SNHLY, CDR2 FYNNEI. Here the CDR3 DNA reads TGTGCCAGCAGTGACAGATCCTCCTATGGCTACACCTTC. This gives the protein CASSDRSSYGYTF.